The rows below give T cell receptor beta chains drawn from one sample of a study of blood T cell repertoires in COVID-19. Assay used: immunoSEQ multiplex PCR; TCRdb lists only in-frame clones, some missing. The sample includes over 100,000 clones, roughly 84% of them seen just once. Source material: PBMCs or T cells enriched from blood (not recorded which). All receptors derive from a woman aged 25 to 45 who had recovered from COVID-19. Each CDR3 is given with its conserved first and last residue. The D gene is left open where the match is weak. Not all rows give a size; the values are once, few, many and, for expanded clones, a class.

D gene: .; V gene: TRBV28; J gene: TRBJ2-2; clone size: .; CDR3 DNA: TGTGCCAGCAGTTGGGCGGGGAGCAGGCTAAACACCGGGGAGCTGTTTTTT; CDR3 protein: CASSWAGSRLNTGELFF
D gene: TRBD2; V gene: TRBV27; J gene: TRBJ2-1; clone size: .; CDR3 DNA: TGTGCCAGCAGTTTACACACTAGCGGGAGGCCCCACCTCTACAATGAGCAGTTCTTC; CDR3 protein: CASSLHTSGRPHLYNEQFF
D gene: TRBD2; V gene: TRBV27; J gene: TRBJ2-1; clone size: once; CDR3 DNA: TGTGCCAGCAGTCGGGGGACTACCAGCCGCGATGAGCAGTTCTTC; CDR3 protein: CASSRGTTSRDEQFF
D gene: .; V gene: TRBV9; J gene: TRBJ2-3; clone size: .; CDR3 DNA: TGTGCCAGCAGCGTAGTCCTAGGCGGGACGGGGGCAGATACGCAGTATTTT; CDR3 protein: CASSVVLGGTGADTQYF
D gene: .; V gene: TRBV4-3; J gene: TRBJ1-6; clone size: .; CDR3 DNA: TGCGCCAGCAGCCAGGTACAGGGATTGGGGAATAATTCACCCCTCCACTTT; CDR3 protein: CASSQVQGLGNNSPLHF
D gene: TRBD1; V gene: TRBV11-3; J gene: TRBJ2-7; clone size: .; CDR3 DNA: TGTGCCAGCAGCACTGGAGACAGGGGTGACTACGAGCAGTACTTC; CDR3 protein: CASSTGDRGDYEQYF
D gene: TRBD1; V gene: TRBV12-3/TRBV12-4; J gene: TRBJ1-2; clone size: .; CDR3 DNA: TGTGCCAGCAGCCGGCTGACAGGGGCTGGCTACACCTTC; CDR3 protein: CASSRLTGAGYTF
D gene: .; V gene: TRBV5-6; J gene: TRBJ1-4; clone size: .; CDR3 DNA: TGTGCCAGCAGCGTAGACGGAGCTAATGAAAAACTGTTTTTT; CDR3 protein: CASSVDGANEKLFF
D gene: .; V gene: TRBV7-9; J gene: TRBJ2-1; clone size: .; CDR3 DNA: TGTGCCAGCAGCCTTAGGACTAGGGGGAACAATGAGCAGTTCTTC; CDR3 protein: CASSLRTRGNNEQFF
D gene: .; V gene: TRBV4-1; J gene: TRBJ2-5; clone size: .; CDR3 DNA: TGCGCCAGCAGCCAAATAGCGGTTCAAGAGACCCAGTACTTC; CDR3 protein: CASSQIAVQETQYF
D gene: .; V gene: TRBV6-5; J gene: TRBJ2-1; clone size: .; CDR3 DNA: TGTGCCAGAACTGAGGGACAGTGCGGGGATGAGCAGTTCTTC; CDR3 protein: CARTEGQCGDEQFF
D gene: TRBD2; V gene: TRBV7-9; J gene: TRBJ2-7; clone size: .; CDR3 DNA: TGTGCCAGCAGCCGCAGCGGGAGCTCCTACGAGCAGTACTTC; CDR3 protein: CASSRSGSSYEQYF
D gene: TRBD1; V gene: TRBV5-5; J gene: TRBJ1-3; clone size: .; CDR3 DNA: TGTGCCAGCAGCTGGCCCGTCAGGGGGAAAAGCACCATATATTTT; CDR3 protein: CASSWPVRGKSTIYF
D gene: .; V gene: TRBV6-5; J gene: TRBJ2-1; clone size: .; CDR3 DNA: TGTGCCAGCAGTTACTACCGGGGAAGTAGCGAGCAGTTCTTC; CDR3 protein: CASSYYRGSSEQFF
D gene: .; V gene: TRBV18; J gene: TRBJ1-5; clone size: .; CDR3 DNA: TGTGCCAGCTCACCACAACAGGGTGTGGGGCAGCCCCAGCATTTT; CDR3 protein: CASSPQQGVGQPQHF
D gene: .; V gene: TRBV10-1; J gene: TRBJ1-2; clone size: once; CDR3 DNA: TGCGCCAGTTTAAATGGCTACACCTTC; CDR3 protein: CASLNGYTF
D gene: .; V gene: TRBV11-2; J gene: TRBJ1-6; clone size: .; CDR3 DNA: TGTGCCAGCAGCGCAGGATCTCGGGATCGTTCACCCCTCCACTTT; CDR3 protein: CASSAGSRDRSPLHF
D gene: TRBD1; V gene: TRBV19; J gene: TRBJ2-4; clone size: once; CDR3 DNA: TGTGCCAGTAGCCCTTTAGGGGGCGGCATTCAGTACTTC; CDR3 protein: CASSPLGGGIQYF
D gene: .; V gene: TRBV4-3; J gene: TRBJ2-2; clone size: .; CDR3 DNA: TGCGCCAGCAGCCAAGATCCCAACCTTAGCGGCGGGGAGCTGTTTTTT; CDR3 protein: CASSQDPNLSGGELFF
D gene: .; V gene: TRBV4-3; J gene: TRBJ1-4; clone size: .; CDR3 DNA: TGCGCCAGCAGCCAAGATCTGGGCAGGTCCAATGAAAAACTGTTTTTT; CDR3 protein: CASSQDLGRSNEKLFF
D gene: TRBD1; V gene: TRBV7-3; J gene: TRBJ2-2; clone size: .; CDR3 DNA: TGTGCCAGCAGCTTCACCGGGACAGCGAACACCGGGGAGCTGTTTTTT; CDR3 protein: CASSFTGTANTGELFF
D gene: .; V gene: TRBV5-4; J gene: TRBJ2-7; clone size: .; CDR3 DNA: TGTGCCAGCGGAATCCTGGGAGTGGGCTACGAGCAGTACTTC; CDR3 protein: CASGILGVGYEQYF
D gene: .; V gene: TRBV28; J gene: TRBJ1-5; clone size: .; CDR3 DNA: TGTGCCGATAGCCCCCGGGGGGATGTTCAGCCCCAGCATTTT; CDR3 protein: CADSPRGDVQPQHF
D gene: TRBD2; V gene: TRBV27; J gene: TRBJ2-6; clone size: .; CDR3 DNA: TGTGCCAGTCAGACTAGCGGGAGTTTTGGGGCCAACGTCCTGACTTTC; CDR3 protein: CASQTSGSFGANVLTF
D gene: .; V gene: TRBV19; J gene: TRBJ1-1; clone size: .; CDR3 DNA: TGTGCCAGTAGTATCCCCCATCATGCGACTTTCTTT; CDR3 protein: CASSIPHHATFF
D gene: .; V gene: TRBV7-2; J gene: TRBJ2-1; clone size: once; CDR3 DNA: TGTGCCAGCAGCTTAGGCGGGCGAGCGAACAATGAGCAGTTCTTC; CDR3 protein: CASSLGGRANNEQFF
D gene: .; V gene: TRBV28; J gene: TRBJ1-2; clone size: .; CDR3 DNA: TGTGCCAGCAGCACGGGGGGACGGGGAAACTATGGCTACACCTTC; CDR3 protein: CASSTGGRGNYGYTF
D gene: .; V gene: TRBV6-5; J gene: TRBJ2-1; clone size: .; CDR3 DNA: TGTGCCAGCAAAACGGGGGACAGCTTCAATGAGCAGTTCTTC; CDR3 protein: CASKTGDSFNEQFF
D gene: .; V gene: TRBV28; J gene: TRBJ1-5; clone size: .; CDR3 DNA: TGTGCCAGCAGCCCGCTCTCAGGGGCTGTCAATCAGCCCCAGCATTTT; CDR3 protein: CASSPLSGAVNQPQHF
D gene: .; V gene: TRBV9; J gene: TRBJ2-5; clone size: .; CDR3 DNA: TGTGCCAGCAGCGTAGGTACCTTAAGGACTCAAGAGACCCAGTACTTC; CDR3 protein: CASSVGTLRTQETQYF
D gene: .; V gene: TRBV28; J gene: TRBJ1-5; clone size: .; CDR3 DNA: TGTGCCAGCAGAGAACAGGGTATGAGCAATCAGCCCCAGCATTTT; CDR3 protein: CASREQGMSNQPQHF
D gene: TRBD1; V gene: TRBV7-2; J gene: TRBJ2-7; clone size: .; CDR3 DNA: TGTGCCAGCAGCTTGCTACGGGACAGGGGCGCCGAGCAGTACTTC; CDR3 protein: CASSLLRDRGAEQYF
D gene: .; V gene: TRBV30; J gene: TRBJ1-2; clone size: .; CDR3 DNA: TGTGCCTGGAGTACCCCGGGTCTCGGGGCTAACTATGGCTACACCTTC; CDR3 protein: CAWSTPGLGANYGYTF
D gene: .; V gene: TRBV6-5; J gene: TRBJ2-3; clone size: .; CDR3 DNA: TGTGCCAGCGTACAAACCGGCACAGATACGCAGTATTTT; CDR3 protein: CASVQTGTDTQYF
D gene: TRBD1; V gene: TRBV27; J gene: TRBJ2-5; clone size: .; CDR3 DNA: TGTGCCAGCAGTTCCCCGGGACAGGGGGCGGGTCTCCAAGAGACCCAGTACTTC; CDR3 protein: CASSSPGQGAGLQETQYF
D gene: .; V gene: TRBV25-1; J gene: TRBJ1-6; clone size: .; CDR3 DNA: TGTGCCAGCAGTGGGCCGGGACACGTCTCCTCACCCCTCCACTTT; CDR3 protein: CASSGPGHVSSPLHF
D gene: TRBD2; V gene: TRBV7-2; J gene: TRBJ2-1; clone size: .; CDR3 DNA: TGTGCCAGCAGCTCGTTAGCGGGAGCCTACAATGAGCAGTTCTTC; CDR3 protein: CASSSLAGAYNEQFF
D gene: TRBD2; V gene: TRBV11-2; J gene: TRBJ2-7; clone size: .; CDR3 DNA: TGTGCCAGCAGCACCGGGACTAGCGGAGGCTACGAGCAGTACTTC; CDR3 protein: CASSTGTSGGYEQYF
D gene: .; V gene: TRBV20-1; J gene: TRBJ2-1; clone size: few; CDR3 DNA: TGCAGTGCTAGTTTAGTACCGTTTTTTGACAATGAGCAGTTCTTC; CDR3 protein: CSASLVPFFDNEQFF